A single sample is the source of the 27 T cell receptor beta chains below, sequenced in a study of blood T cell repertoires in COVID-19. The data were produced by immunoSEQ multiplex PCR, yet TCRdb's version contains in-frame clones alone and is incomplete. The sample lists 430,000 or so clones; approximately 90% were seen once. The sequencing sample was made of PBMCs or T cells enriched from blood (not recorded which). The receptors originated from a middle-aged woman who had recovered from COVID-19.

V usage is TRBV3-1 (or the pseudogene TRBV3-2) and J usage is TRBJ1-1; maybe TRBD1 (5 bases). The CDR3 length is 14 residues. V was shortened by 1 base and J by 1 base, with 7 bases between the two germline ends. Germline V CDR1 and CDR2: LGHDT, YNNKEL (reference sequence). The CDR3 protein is CASSQVQANTEAFF. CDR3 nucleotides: TGTGCCAGCAGCCAAGTACAGGCGAACACTGAAGCTTTCTTT.

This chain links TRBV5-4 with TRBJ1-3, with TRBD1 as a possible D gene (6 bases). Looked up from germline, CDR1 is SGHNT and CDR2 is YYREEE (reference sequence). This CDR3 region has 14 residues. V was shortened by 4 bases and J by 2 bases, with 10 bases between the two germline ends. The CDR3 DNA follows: TGTGCCAGCAGCCCAGGACAGCCTGGAAACACCATATATTTT. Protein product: CASSPGQPGNTIYF.

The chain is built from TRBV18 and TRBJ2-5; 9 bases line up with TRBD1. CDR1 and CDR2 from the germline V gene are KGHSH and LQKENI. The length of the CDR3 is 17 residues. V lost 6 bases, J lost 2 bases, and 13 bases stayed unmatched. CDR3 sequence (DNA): TGTGCCAGCTCGCAGACCTTCATCGGGACAGGGCAAGAGACCCAGTACTTC. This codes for CASSQTFIGTGQETQYF.

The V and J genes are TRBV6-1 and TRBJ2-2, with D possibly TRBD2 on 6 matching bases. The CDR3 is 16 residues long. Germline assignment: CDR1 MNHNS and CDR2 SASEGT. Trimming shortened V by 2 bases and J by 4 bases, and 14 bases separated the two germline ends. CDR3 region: CASSEWRTTFTGELFF. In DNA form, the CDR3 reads TGTGCCAGCAGTGAATGGAGGACTACCTTCACCGGGGAGCTGTTTTTT.

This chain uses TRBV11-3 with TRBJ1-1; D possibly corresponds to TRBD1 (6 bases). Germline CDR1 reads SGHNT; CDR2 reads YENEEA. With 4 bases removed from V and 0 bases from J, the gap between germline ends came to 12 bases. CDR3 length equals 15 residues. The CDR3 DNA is TGTGCCAGCAGCTCCCGGGACATACTGAACACTGAAGCTTTCTTT. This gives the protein CASSSRDILNTEAFF.

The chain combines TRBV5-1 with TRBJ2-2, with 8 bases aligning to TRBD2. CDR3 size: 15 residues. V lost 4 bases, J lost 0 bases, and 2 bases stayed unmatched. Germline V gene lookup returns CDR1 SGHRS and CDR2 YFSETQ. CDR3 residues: CASSPGLANTGELFF. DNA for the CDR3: TGCGCCAGCAGCCCGGGACTAGCGAACACCGGGGAGCTGTTTTTT. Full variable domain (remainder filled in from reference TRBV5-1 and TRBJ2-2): KAGVTQTPRYLIKTRGQQVTLSCSPISGHRSVSWYQQTPGQGLQFLFEYFSETQRNKGNFPGRFSGRQFSNSRSEMNVSTLELGDSALYLCASSPGLANTGELFFGEGSRLTVL.

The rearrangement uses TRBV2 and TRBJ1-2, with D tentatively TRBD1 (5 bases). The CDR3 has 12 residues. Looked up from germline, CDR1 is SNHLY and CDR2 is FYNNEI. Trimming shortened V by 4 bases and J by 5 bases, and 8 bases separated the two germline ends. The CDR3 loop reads CASSGDSYGYTF. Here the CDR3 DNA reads TGTGCCAGCAGTGGGGACTCTTATGGCTACACCTTC.

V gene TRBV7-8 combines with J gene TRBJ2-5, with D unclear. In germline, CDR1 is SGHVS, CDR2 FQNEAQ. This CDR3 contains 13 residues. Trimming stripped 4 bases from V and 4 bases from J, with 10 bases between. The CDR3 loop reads CASSSSHRETQYF. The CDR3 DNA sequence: TGTGCCAGCAGCTCAAGCCATCGAGAGACCCAGTACTTC.

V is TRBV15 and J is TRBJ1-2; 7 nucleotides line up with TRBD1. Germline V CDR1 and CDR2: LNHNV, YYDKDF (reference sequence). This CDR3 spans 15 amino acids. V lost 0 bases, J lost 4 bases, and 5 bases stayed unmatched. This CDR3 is CATSRDPPGGYGYTF. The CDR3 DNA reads TGTGCCACCAGCAGAGATCCGCCAGGGGGCTATGGCTACACCTTC.

CDR3 DNA sequence: TGCGCCAGCAGCCAAGCCGCGGGAGGTACCTACGAGCAGTACTTC. It encodes CASSQAAGGTYEQYF. J is TRBJ2-7 and V is TRBV4-3, with TRBD2 identical over 8 bases. From germline, CDR1 is LGHNA and CDR2 YSLEER. The CDR3 loop spans 15 amino acids. V shed 1 base and J 2 bases; nucleotides not matched to a gene: 4.

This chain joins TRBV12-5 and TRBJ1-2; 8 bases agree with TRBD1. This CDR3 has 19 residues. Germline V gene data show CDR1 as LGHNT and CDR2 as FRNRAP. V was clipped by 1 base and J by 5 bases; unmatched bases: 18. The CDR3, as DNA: TGTGCTAGTGGTTTGGACCACCTTTGGGTTCGACAGGGGAATTATGGCTACACCTTC. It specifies CASGLDHLWVRQGNYGYTF.

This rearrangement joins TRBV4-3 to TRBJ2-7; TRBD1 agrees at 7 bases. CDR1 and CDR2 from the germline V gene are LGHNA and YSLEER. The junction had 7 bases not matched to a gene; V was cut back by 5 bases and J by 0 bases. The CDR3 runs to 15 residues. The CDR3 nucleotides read TGCGCCAGCAGCTCCCGACAGGGCCTCTCCTACGAGCAGTACTTC. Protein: CASSSRQGLSYEQYF.

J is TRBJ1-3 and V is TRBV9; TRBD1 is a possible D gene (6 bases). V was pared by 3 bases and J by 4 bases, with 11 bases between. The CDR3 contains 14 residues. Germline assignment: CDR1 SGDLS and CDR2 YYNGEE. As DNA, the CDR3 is TGTGCCAGCAGCGAGTCAGGGGACGGAAACACCATATATTTT. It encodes CASSESGDGNTIYF.

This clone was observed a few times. In DNA, the CDR3 is TGTGCCAGCAGCGTAGTCGCGGGAGGGGGCAATGAGCAGTTCTTC. Translation: CASSVVAGGGNEQFF. The chain employs TRBV9 and TRBJ2-1, with 9 positions matching TRBD2. The V and J ends lost 0 bases and 6 bases, in that order; junction bases with no gene match: 4. Germline V gene lookup returns CDR1 SGDLS and CDR2 YYNGEE. This CDR3 spans 15 amino acids.

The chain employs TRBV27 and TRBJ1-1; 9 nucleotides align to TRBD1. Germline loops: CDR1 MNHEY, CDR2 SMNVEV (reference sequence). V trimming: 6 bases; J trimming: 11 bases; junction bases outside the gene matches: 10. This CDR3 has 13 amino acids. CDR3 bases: TGTGCCAGCAGCCCCGGACAGGGGTTTTCGGCTTTCTTT. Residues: CASSPGQGFSAFF.

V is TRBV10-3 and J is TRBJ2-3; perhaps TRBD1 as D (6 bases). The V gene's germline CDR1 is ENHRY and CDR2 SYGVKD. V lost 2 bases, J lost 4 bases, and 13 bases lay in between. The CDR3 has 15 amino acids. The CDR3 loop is CAISENRAVPDTQYF. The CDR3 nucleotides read TGTGCCATCAGTGAGAACAGGGCGGTGCCAGATACGCAGTATTTT.

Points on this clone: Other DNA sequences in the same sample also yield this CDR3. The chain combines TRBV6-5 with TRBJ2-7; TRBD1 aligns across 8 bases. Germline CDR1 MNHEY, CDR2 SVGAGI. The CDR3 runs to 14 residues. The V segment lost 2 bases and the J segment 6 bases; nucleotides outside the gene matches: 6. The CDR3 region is CASSYVQGAGEQYF. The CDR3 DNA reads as TGTGCCAGCAGTTACGTTCAGGGGGCGGGCGAGCAGTACTTC.

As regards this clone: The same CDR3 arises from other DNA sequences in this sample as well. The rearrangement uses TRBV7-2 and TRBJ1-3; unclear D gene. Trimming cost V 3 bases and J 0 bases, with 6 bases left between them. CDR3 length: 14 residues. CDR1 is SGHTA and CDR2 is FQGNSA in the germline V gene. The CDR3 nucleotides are TGTGCCAGCAGCTTGTCCCTCTCTGGAAACACCATATATTTT. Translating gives CASSLSLSGNTIYF.

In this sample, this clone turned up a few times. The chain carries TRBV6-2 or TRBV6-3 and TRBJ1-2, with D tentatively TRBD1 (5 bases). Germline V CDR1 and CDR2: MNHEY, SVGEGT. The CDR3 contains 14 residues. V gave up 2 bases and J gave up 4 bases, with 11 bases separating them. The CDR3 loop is CASSYGRVSYGYTF. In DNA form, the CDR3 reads TGTGCCAGCAGTTACGGCAGGGTGAGCTATGGCTACACCTTC.

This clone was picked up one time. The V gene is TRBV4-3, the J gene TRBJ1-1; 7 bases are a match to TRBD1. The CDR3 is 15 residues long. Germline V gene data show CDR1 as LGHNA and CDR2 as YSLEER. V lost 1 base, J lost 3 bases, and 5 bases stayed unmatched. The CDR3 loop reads CASSQVYRGDTEAFF. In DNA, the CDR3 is TGCGCCAGCAGCCAAGTTTACAGGGGCGACACTGAAGCTTTCTTT.

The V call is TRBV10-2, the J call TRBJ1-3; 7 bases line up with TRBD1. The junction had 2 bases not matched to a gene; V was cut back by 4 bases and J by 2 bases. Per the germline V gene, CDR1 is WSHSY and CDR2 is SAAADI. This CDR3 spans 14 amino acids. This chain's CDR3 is CASSGTGAGNTIYF. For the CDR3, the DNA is TGCGCCAGCAGTGGTACAGGGGCTGGAAACACCATATATTTT.

The CDR3 here is CASSLGADDTQYF. CDR3 bases: TGTGCCAGCAGCTTGGGGGCAGATGATACGCAGTATTTT. The chain joins TRBV5-4 to TRBJ2-3; D uncertain. V was trimmed by 0 bases and J by 6 bases, leaving 8 bases between them. The germline gives CDR1 SGHNT, CDR2 YYREEE (reference sequence). This CDR3 comprises 13 residues.

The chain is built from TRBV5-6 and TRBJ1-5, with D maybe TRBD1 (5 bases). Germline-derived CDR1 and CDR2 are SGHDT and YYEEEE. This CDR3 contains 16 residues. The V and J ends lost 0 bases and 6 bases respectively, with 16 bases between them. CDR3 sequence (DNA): TGTGCCAGCAGCTTGGTATCAGGTGGGGCAAGTCAGCCCCAGCATTTT. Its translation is CASSLVSGGASQPQHF.

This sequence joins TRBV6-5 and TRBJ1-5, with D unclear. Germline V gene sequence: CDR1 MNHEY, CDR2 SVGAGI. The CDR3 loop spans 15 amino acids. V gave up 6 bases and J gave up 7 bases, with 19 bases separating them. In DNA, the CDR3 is TGTGCCAGCAGCCCCGAAGGGAGGCGAGGGCAGCCCCAGCATTTT. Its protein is CASSPEGRRGQPQHF.

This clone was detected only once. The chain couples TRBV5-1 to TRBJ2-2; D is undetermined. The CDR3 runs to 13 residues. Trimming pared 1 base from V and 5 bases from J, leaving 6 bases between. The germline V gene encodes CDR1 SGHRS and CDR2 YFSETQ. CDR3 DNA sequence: TGCGCCAGCAGCTTGCTCCAGACCGGGGAGCTGTTTTTT. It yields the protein CASSLLQTGELFF.

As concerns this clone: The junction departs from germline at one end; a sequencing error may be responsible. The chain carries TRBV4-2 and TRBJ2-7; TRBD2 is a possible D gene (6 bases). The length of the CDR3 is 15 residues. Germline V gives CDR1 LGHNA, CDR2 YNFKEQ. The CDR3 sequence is CASSQDDRRERQLDF. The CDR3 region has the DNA TGTGCCAGCAGCCAAGATGATCGCCGGGAGCGTCAATTGGACTTC.

The DNA for the CDR3 is TGTGCCAGCAGCTTAGCCAGGGGCGCTAACTATGGCTACACCTTC. This translates into CASSLARGANYGYTF. The rearrangement links TRBV7-2 to TRBJ1-2, with D tentatively TRBD1 (6 bases). Germline CDR1 SGHTA, CDR2 FQGNSA. Trimming left V 0 bases short and J 0 bases short, with 8 bases between. The CDR3 has 15 residues.